This T cell receptor (beta chain) comes out of a study of cytomegalovirus exposure and HLA in healthy donors. Germline loops: CDR1 LNHDA, CDR2 SQIVND (reference sequence). Trimming left V 7 bases short and J 2 bases short, with 15 bases between. The CDR3 loop spans 15 amino acids. Libraries were prepared by immunoSEQ multiplex PCR; TCRdb keeps only in-frame clonotypes and omits some of them. The data show some 150,000 clones, 88% seen once. This clonotype was obtained from a woman between 18 and 29 years old in good health and CMV-seropositive. The chain employs TRBV19 and TRBJ1-3; D gene ambiguous. The sample was PBMCs. CDR3: CASTRGPFAGNTIYF. The CDR3 DNA sequence: TGTGCCAGTACGAGAGGGCCATTCGCTGGAAACACCATATATTTT.